The T cell receptor (beta chain) described here comes from a study of T cell responses to AZD1222 COVID-19 vaccine. The CDR3 is 17 amino acids. Trimming left V 2 bases short and J 9 bases short, with 26 bases between. Per the germline V gene, CDR1 is SGHNT and CDR2 is YENEEA. The count of this clone is one. Libraries were prepared by immunoSEQ multiplex PCR; TCRdb keeps only in-frame clonotypes and omits some of them. The table includes 100,000 to 150,000 clones, 80% to 90% detected once. Source: peripheral blood, taken on day 0 of MenACWY control vaccination. This TCR was sampled from an adult in good health. This sequence joins TRBV11-3 and TRBJ2-7; maybe TRBD1 (5 bases). This CDR3 is CASSLLAQGGSYQVQYF. CDR3 DNA: TGTGCCAGCAGCTTATTGGCCCAGGGTGGATCATACCAGGTGCAGTACTTC.